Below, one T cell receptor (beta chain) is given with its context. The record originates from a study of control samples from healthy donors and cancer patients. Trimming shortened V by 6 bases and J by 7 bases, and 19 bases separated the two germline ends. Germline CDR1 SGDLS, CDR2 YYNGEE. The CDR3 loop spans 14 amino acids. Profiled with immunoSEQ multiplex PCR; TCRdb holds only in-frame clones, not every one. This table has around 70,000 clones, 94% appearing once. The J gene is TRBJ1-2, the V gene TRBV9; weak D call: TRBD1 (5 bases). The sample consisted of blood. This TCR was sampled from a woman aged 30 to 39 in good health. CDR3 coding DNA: TGTGCCAGCACCGCCGAGACAGAAGGTTTTGGCTACACCTTC. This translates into CASTAETEGFGYTF.